Detailed here is one T cell receptor beta chain. Its antigen is still unknown. Germline CDR1 DFQATT, CDR2 SNEGSKA (reference sequence). This CDR3 has 15 residues. This record comes from a study of CXCR3-negative and CXCR3-positive naive CD8 T cells. Across the study: The total count of TRB reads reached 120 million to 150 million, and each library contributed about 1.5 +/- 0.3 million. Points from the study as a whole: CXCR3-positive naive cells carried more hydrophobic TRB CDR3s than CXCR3-negative naive cells did.

All TRB cDNA libraries came from 5' RACE performed with UMI labels. TCRdb reanalyzed the 5' RACE reads, giving one entry per CDR3 protein sequence and no DNA. This sample's table reports around 140,000 distinct CDR3 sequences. Material for sequencing was naive CXCR3+ CD8+ T cells from blood. Documented subset: CD45RO-CCR7+CD27+CD95- naive CD8+ T cells expressing CXCR3 (TNR3+). The V gene is TRBV20-1, the J gene TRBJ2-4. The receptor was derived from a human donor in good health. Some clones in this sample may be carry-over from other donors' samples. CDR3 amino acids: CSAEHELLAKNIQYF.